This TCR beta chain appears in the sequencing data of a study of blood T cell repertoires in COVID-19. Study-wide context: Italy, Spain and the United States were the sources of the convalescent and acute COVID-19 samples. T cells, B-cell-depleted T cells, or PBMCs provided the cDNA or gDNA that served as material.

In the original processing: The assay estimated nucleated cells by amplifying reference gene primers. Method: immunoSEQ multiplex PCR; TCRdb's copy keeps in-frame clones and lacks some. That table gives V, J and clone size, and the DNA gave D and trimming. The table has around 280,000 clones, approximately 86% seen once. This clonotype originated in a woman younger than 45 who had recovered from COVID-19. The sequencing input was peripheral blood.

DNA of the CDR3: TGTGCCACCGATCCGACAGGGAACGAGCAGTACTTC. Translation: CATDPTGNEQYF. This rearrangement joins TRBV28 to TRBJ2-7; 7 bases agree with TRBD1. After removal of 10 bases from V and 5 bases from J, the junction contained 8 bases not matched to a gene. The V gene's germline CDR1 is MDHEN and CDR2 SYDVKM. This CDR3 comprises 12 residues.